These T cell receptor beta chains were read from a single sample in a study of blood T cell repertoires in COVID-19. Sequencing used immunoSEQ multiplex PCR; TCRdb keeps in-frame clones, though not all of them. The sample includes fewer than 350,000 clones, just over 85% seen only once; the top ten take approximately 4.4%. Material for sequencing was PBMCs or T cells enriched from blood (not recorded which). These TCRs come from a woman in her forties with acute COVID-19. The CDR3 runs from the conserved cysteine through the conserved F or W. D genes are given only for firm matches. Where a row states a size, it is once, few, many or the class of an expanded clone; other rows omit it.

v_call,j_call,clone_size,d_call,cdr3_nt,cdr3_aa
TRBV7-2,TRBJ2-1,.,.,TGTGCCAGCAGCTCAGTCGGAGGGGGCATCTACAATGAGCAGTTCTTC,CASSSVGGGIYNEQFF
TRBV5-1,TRBJ1-4,.,TRBD1,TGCGCCAGCAGCTTGGCGGGACAGGGTAATGAAAAACTGTTTTTT,CASSLAGQGNEKLFF
TRBV24-1,TRBJ2-2,.,.,TGTGCCACCAGTGCGGGAATAACCGGGGAGCTGTTTTTT,CATSAGITGELFF
TRBV19,TRBJ1-5,.,.,TGTGCCAGTACCGCCCTCGAGTCTCGGGTTCAGCCCCAGCATTTT,CASTALESRVQPQHF
TRBV6-2/TRBV6-3,TRBJ1-2,.,TRBD1,TGTGCCAGCAGTTACACAGGGGGCTCAGATGGCTACACCTTC,CASSYTGGSDGYTF
TRBV10-3,TRBJ1-1,.,.,TGTGCCATCAGTGAGTTCGGGGGTGATACTGAAGCTTTCTTT,CAISEFGGDTEAFF
TRBV10-3,TRBJ2-1,.,.,TGTGCCATCCAAATAGCCAACTCCTACAATGAGCAGTTCTTC,CAIQIANSYNEQFF
TRBV7-9,TRBJ1-4,.,TRBD1,TGTGCCAGCAGCTCCGGGACAGACAATGAAAAACTGTTTTTT,CASSSGTDNEKLFF
TRBV29-1,TRBJ2-3,.,TRBD2,TGCAGCACAGCGGGGGGCCCGTCAGATACGCAGTATTTT,CSTAGGPSDTQYF
TRBV28,TRBJ2-2,.,.,TGTGCCAGCAGTTTCGGTAAAACCGGGGAGCTGTTTTTT,CASSFGKTGELFF
TRBV12-5,TRBJ1-5,.,.,TGTGCTAGTGGTAACGGTCAGCCCCAGCATTTT,CASGNGQPQHF
TRBV7-3,TRBJ1-1,.,TRBD1,TGTGCCAGCAGCCGGACAGGGTACACTGAAGCTTTCTTT,CASSRTGYTEAFF
TRBV6-5,TRBJ1-1,.,TRBD1,TGTGCCAGCAGAGGTGGACAGGGGTCTGAAGCTTTCTTT,CASRGGQGSEAFF
TRBV18,TRBJ2-1,.,TRBD1,TGTGCCAGCTCACCGGGACAGGGGGTCAATGAGCAGTTCTTC,CASSPGQGVNEQFF
TRBV5-4,TRBJ2-7,.,TRBD2,TGTGCCAGCAGCTCCCTTTTCGCGGGAGTGGCCTACGAGCAGTACTTC,CASSSLFAGVAYEQYF
TRBV6-1,TRBJ1-4,.,.,TGTGCCAGCAGTGAAATCAGGGTTGCAACTAATGAAAAACTGTTTTTT,CASSEIRVATNEKLFF
TRBV7-2,TRBJ1-3,.,TRBD1,TGTGCCAGCAGCTTAGGCAGGGGGTCCGGAAACACCATATATTTT,CASSLGRGSGNTIYF
TRBV12-5,TRBJ2-7,.,.,TGTGCTAGTGGTTACGGCGGGGCCTACGAGCAGTACTTC,CASGYGGAYEQYF
TRBV6-5,TRBJ1-1,.,TRBD1,TGTGCCAGCAGCTCGACAGGGACGAACACTGAAGCTTTCTTT,CASSSTGTNTEAFF
TRBV27,TRBJ1-1,once,.,TGTGCCAGCAGTCCCTGGGACGGGGGGCCAGAAGCTTTCTTT,CASSPWDGGPEAFF
TRBV19,TRBJ1-2,.,.,TGTGCCAGTTCTGAGGCGGTCTATGGCTACACCTTC,CASSEAVYGYTF
TRBV20-1,TRBJ1-1,.,.,TGCAGTGCTAAAAACAGGGAAGAAGCTTTCTTT,CSAKNREEAFF